The 10 T cell receptor beta chains reported below all come from one sample, sequenced in a study of CD8 T cells in ankylosing spondylitis. No antigens are known for them. TCRdb reprocessed the 5' RACE reads with MiXCR, giving one entry per CDR3 protein. The sample includes 100,000 to 150,000 distinct CDR3 sequences, under 20% of them seen just once. Overall study results and limits: Ankylosing spondylitis blood seemed to carry a telltale TCR beta motif made of roughly eight highly homologous variants.

Sequenced material: blood, either unsorted or a sorted T cell fraction (not recorded which). The receptors originated from a male donor with ankylosing spondylitis.

This clonotype has a count of ten or more. The V and J genes are TRBV29-1 and TRBJ2-1, with a weak D call TRBD1 (6 bases). CDR3 length equals 14 residues. V lost 2 bases and J 9 bases, leaving 17 bases between the germline ends. Germline CDR1 is SQVTM and CDR2 is ANQGSEA. For the CDR3, the DNA is TGCAGCGTTGAACTTGCAGGGGATCACGGTGAGCAGTTCTTC. Translation: CSVELAGDHGEQFF.

This clonotype has a handful of counts. The V gene is TRBV2, the J gene TRBJ1-4, with 9 bases identical to TRBD1. The CDR3 runs 15 residues. Losses at the gene ends were 3 bases for V and 5 bases for J; bases not matched to a gene: 4. Germline V gives CDR1 SNHLY, CDR2 FYNNEI. CDR3 region: CASSDGGTGNEKLFF. CDR3 DNA: TGTGCCAGCAGTGATGGAGGGACAGGGAATGAAAAACTGTTTTTT.

This clonotype appeared many times. The V gene is TRBV25-1, the J gene TRBJ2-1; D call uncertain. Germline loops: CDR1 MGHDK, CDR2 SYGVNS. Trimming took off 1 base at V and 6 bases at J, with 1 base between the two ends. The CDR3 is made up of 11 amino acids. For the CDR3, the DNA is TGTGCCAGCAGTGAATTCAATGAGCAGTTCTTC. Translating it yields CASSEFNEQFF. Variable domain in full (rest from reference TRBV25-1 and TRBJ2-1): EADIYQTPRYLVIGTGKKITLECSQTMGHDKMYWYQQDPGMELHLIHYSYGVNSTEKGDLSSESTVSRIRTEHFPLTLESARPSHTSQYLCASSEFNEQFFGPGTRLTVL.

This clonotype turned up a few times. V is TRBV25-1 and J is TRBJ1-6; the D is unclear. The CDR3 contains 13 residues. Germline CDR1 is MGHDK and CDR2 is SYGVNS. Trimming stripped 9 bases from V and 10 bases from J, with 16 bases between. The CDR3 DNA sequence: TGTGCCAGTTCGTCCCTATACGGGTCACCCCTCCACTTT. The encoded protein is CASSSLYGSPLHF.

There are a few counts of this clonotype. This rearrangement joins TRBV18 to TRBJ2-7; 9 bases align to TRBD2. The CDR3 totals 15 residues. The J segment lost 3 bases and the V segment lost 6 bases, leaving 9 bases of the junction unmatched. Looked up from germline, CDR1 is KGHSH and CDR2 is LQKENI. Here the CDR3 DNA reads TGTGCCAGCTCGAGGACTAGCGTCGGGTTCTACGAGCAGTACTTC. Amino acid sequence: CASSRTSVGFYEQYF.

The chain uses TRBV4-1 and TRBJ1-5, with TRBD1 matching over 7 bases. The CDR3 extends over 15 amino acids. The J segment lost 2 bases and the V segment lost 2 bases, leaving 3 bases of the junction unmatched. The V gene's germline CDR1 is MGHRA and CDR2 YSYEKL. The CDR3 DNA sequence: TGCGCCAGCAGCCAACAGGGGGTCGGCAATCAGCCCCAGCATTTT. As protein: CASSQQGVGNQPQHF.

The chain employs TRBV7-2 and TRBJ2-2; 8 bases are a match to TRBD1. Trimming removed 5 bases from V and 4 bases from J; junction bases left unmatched: 12. The CDR3 is 17 amino acids. In germline, CDR1 is SGHTA, CDR2 FQGNSA. The CDR3 sequence is CASSLVWTGSVTGELFF. In nucleotides, the CDR3 is TGTGCCAGCAGCCTCGTCTGGACAGGGTCCGTCACCGGGGAGCTGTTTTTT.

This sequence joins TRBV7-8 and TRBJ2-1; 9 bases fit TRBD2. V was clipped by 0 bases and J by 8 bases; unmatched bases: 5. The length of the CDR3 is 15 residues. Germline lookup yields CDR1 SGHVS and CDR2 FQNEAQ. The CDR3 DNA reads TGTGCCAGCAGCTTAGCGAGCGGGAGGAGGGATGAGCAGTTCTTC. Translating it yields CASSLASGRRDEQFF. The entire variable domain, with the rest obtained from reference TRBV7-8 and TRBJ2-1, is as follows: GAGVSQSPRYKVAKRGQDVALRCDPISGHVSLFWYQQALGQGPEFLTYFQNEAQLDKSGLPSDRFFAERPEGSVSTLKIQRTQQEDSAVYLCASSLASGRRDEQFFGPGTRLTVL.

The chain couples TRBV7-9 to TRBJ2-5; the match to TRBD2 covers 8 bases. The V gene end was trimmed by 3 bases and the J gene end by 5 bases; junction bases not matched to a gene: 11. CDR3 length: 16 amino acids. Germline CDR1 and CDR2: SEHNR and FQNEAQ (reference sequence). CDR3 nucleotide sequence: TGTGCCAGCAGCTTTGGCGGGCGGGAGGCGCCGGAGACCCAGTACTTC. It codes for CASSFGGREAPETQYF.

The chain carries TRBV28 and TRBJ1-1, with 8 bases that match TRBD1. Unmatched junction bases numbered 7, after V lost 4 bases and J lost 6 bases. CDR1 and CDR2 (germline): MDHEN, SYDVKM. The CDR3 spans 14 residues. This chain's CDR3 is CASSSRTGPAEAFF. Written as DNA, the CDR3 is TGTGCCAGCAGTTCTCGGACAGGGCCGGCTGAAGCTTTCTTT.